The TCR beta chain described here comes from a study of neurological immune-mediated disorders. From the 5' RACE reads, TCRdb called clonotypes with MiXCR, one entry per CDR3 protein. In the table there are tens of thousands of distinct CDR3 sequences, 15% to 20% of which are singletons. General study findings and limits: HTLV-1-associated myelopathy led in TCR clonal expansion, while multiple sclerosis ranked lowest, below healthy controls. Among expanded clones, no CDR3 amino acid sequences were shared across subjects, a pattern suggesting private repertoires in all groups.

Per the germline V gene, CDR1 is DFQATT and CDR2 is SNEGSKA (reference sequence). The CDR3 covers 13 residues. V lost 3 bases and J lost 3; bases outside the gene matches: 4. For the unsorted libraries, 2 million PBMCs stored at -80 C served as input. This clonotype showed up just a few times. The antigen is not known. The sequence was obtained from a woman aged 40 to 50 in good health. Sequencing was carried out using PBMCs. This chain joins TRBV20-1 and TRBJ2-7; TRBD2 aligns across 8 bases. The DNA of the CDR3 is TGCAGTGCTAGCATACTAGCGGACTACGAGCAGTACTTC. Translation: CSASILADYEQYF.